Presented here are 26 T cell receptor beta chains from one specimen sequenced in a study of blood T cell repertoires in COVID-19. Profiling relied on immunoSEQ multiplex PCR, and the TCRdb table lists in-frame clones only, not all of them. Among 250,000 or so clones listed, around 90% were seen once. Sequencing was performed on peripheral blood. The origin of the receptors is a woman aged 25 to 45 with acute or convalescent COVID-19.

For the CDR3, the DNA is TGCGCCAGCAGCTTGACTTCCCAGGGGGTTGGAGAAAAACTGTTTTTT. Its translation: CASSLTSQGVGEKLFF. This chain links TRBV5-1 with TRBJ1-4; TRBD1 matches at 7 bases. Trimming took 1 base from V and 8 from J; bases not matched to a gene: 11. The CDR3 runs 16 residues. Germline V lookup: CDR1 SGHRS, CDR2 YFSETQ.

The gene calls are TRBV18 and TRBJ2-1; 13 positions match TRBD2. The CDR3 has 19 residues. The ends lost 6 bases at V and 6 bases at J; junction bases unmatched: 17. The V gene's germline CDR1 is KGHSH and CDR2 LQKENI. In DNA form, the CDR3 reads TGTGCCAGCTCGGCAAAACGGACTAGCGGGAGAGAGTACGGCAATGAGCAGTTCTTC. Translation gives CASSAKRTSGREYGNEQFF.

This chain uses TRBV7-8 with TRBJ1-6; 9 bases match TRBD1. CDR1 is SGHVS, CDR2 FQNEAQ, per germline. Germline trimming cut 1 base from V and 10 bases from J; bases unmatched to any gene: 17. This CDR3 is built from 19 residues. The CDR3 protein is CASSLVSGGFGQGISPLHF. In DNA, the CDR3 is TGTGCCAGCAGCTTAGTTTCGGGCGGGTTCGGACAGGGGATCTCACCCCTCCACTTT.

This clone was observed a single time. The V gene is TRBV6-5, the J gene TRBJ2-1, with a tentative D call TRBD2 (5 bases). Germline lookup yields CDR1 MNHEY and CDR2 SVGAGI. Trimming cost V 6 bases and J 0 bases, with 12 bases left between them. This CDR3 spans 15 amino acids. The CDR3 is CASSPSGLSYNEQFF. CDR3 bases: TGTGCCAGCAGCCCCAGCGGACTCTCCTACAATGAGCAGTTCTTC.

This clone showed up just once. The chain carries TRBV6-1 and TRBJ2-2, with D possibly matching TRBD2 (6 bases). CDR3 length: 15 amino acids. Trimming took off 1 base at V and 2 bases at J, with 8 bases between the two ends. The germline CDR1 and CDR2 sequences are MNHNS and SASEGT. In DNA, the CDR3 is TGTGCCAGCAGTGAAGGGACTACAAACACCGGGGAGCTGTTTTTT. Translating gives CASSEGTTNTGELFF.

J is TRBJ1-6 and V is TRBV9, with 9 bases that match TRBD1. The length of the CDR3 is 16 residues. CDR1 is SGDLS and CDR2 is YYNGEE in the germline V gene. The V segment lost 0 bases and the J segment 7 bases; nucleotides outside the gene matches: 5. The CDR3 sequence is CASSVETGGWNSPLHF. CDR3 DNA sequence: TGTGCCAGCAGCGTAGAGACAGGGGGGTGGAATTCACCCCTCCACTTT.

V gene TRBV5-1 combines with J gene TRBJ2-7, with 9 bases aligning to TRBD2. This CDR3 comprises 15 residues. J gave up 4 bases and V 0 bases, and 5 bases lay outside the gene matches. CDR1 is SGHRS, CDR2 YFSETQ, per germline. The CDR3 region has the DNA TGCGCCAGCAGCTTGGATGCTAGCGGGGCGTACGAGCAGTACTTC. Translating gives CASSLDASGAYEQYF.

This sequence joins TRBV10-1 and TRBJ2-4; no definite D call. V lost 0 bases and J lost 0, with 9 bases in between. The CDR3 covers 16 residues. Germline V gene lookup returns CDR1 WNHNN and CDR2 SYGVQD (reference sequence). CDR3 DNA: TGCGCCAGCAGTGAGTCCCGAGATCTAGCCAAAAACATTCAGTACTTC. As protein: CASSESRDLAKNIQYF.

The chain joins TRBV30 to TRBJ1-1; 12 nucleotides agree with TRBD1. The trim removed 1 base at V and 2 bases at J, leaving 2 bases unmatched. Per germline, CDR1 GTSNPN and CDR2 SVGIG (reference sequence). This CDR3 has 15 amino acids. The CDR3 here is CAWSAGTGGNTEAFF. CDR3 nucleotide sequence: TGTGCCTGGAGTGCCGGGACAGGGGGCAACACTGAAGCTTTCTTT.

In this sample, this clone turned up once. Germline is not matched at one junction end, which may reflect a read error. The chain couples TRBV3-1 (or the pseudogene TRBV3-2) to TRBJ1-5; a possible D gene is TRBD1 (6 bases). CDR3 length equals 14 residues. Germline V lookup: CDR1 LGHDT, CDR2 YNNKEL (reference sequence). The DNA for the CDR3 is TGTGCCAGCAGCCAAGATCTGAAAGCAACAGACAGGTATTTT. Protein product: CASSQDLKATDRYF.

This clone turned up a few times. The chain couples TRBV25-1 to TRBJ1-1, with D possibly matching TRBD1 (6 bases). V dropped 6 bases and J dropped 6 bases, with 11 bases sitting between them. This CDR3 has 12 residues. The germline V gene has CDR1 MGHDK and CDR2 SYGVNS. The CDR3 region has the DNA TGTGCCAGCAGGGACAGCTATTCTGAAGCTTTCTTT. This gives the protein CASRDSYSEAFF.

This chain links TRBV7-2 with TRBJ2-2; 7 nucleotides line up with TRBD1. The V gene's germline CDR1 is SGHTA and CDR2 FQGNSA. V dropped 1 base and J dropped 4; count of bases not matched to a gene: 12. This CDR3 contains 18 residues. The CDR3 DNA reads as TGTGCCAGCAGCTTAGGATACAGGGGTACGGGAAGCACCGGGGAGCTGTTTTTT. Translating gives CASSLGYRGTGSTGELFF.

The chain employs TRBV5-4 and TRBJ1-6, with TRBD1 identical over 8 bases. Germline-derived CDR1 and CDR2 are SGHNT and YYREEE (reference sequence). V was clipped by 4 bases and J by 14 bases; unmatched bases: 14. CDR3 length: 15 amino acids. The chain's CDR3 is CASSVGGTGLYALHF. DNA of the CDR3: TGTGCCAGCAGCGTTGGAGGGACAGGCCTATACGCCCTCCACTTT.

The gene calls are TRBV6-6 and TRBJ2-1, with TRBD1 matching 8 bases. The germline gives CDR1 MNHNY, CDR2 SVGAGI (reference sequence). This CDR3 is built from 16 residues. J was trimmed by 1 base and V by 4 bases; bases with no gene match: 6. The CDR3 loop is CASSFRRTGSYNEQFF. The DNA for the CDR3 is TGTGCCAGCAGTTTCCGCCGGACAGGGTCCTACAATGAGCAGTTCTTC.

The rearrangement uses TRBV7-2 and TRBJ2-1; TRBD2 matches 11 bases. In germline, CDR1 is SGHTA, CDR2 FQGNSA. This CDR3 has 15 residues. With 6 bases clipped from V and 3 bases from J, the junction kept 4 bases outside the gene matches. The CDR3 loop reads CASRSGTSGYNEQFF. The CDR3 DNA sequence: TGTGCCAGCAGATCCGGGACTAGCGGCTACAATGAGCAGTTCTTC.

This chain uses TRBV4-1 with TRBJ2-3; D might be TRBD1 (5 bases). This CDR3 comprises 15 residues. The V end was cut by 4 bases, the J end by 3 bases, with 14 bases between. Germline CDR1 and CDR2: MGHRA and YSYEKL. The CDR3 DNA is TGCGCCAGCAGCCTCCAGCCAGGGATGACAGATACGCAGTATTTT. Translated, it gives CASSLQPGMTDTQYF.

This chain joins TRBV19 and TRBJ1-5; 8 nucleotides align to TRBD1. This CDR3 region has 14 residues. Germline values: CDR1 LNHDA, CDR2 SQIVND (reference sequence). The V gene end was trimmed by 8 bases and the J gene end by 4 bases; junction bases not matched to a gene: 7. Here the CDR3 DNA reads TGTGCCAGTTCCGGACAGGGAACTAATCAGCCCCAGCATTTT. Protein product: CASSGQGTNQPQHF.

CDR3 bases: TGTGCCAGCAGCCCCCCTAGCGGGAGGGCCCGCGAGCAGTACTTC. This translates into CASSPPSGRAREQYF. The chain carries TRBV7-6 and TRBJ2-7; 12 nucleotides align to TRBD2. In germline, CDR1 is SGHVS, CDR2 FNYEAQ. V lost 5 bases, J lost 6 bases, and 8 bases stayed unmatched. This CDR3 spans 15 amino acids.

The V and J genes are TRBV19 and TRBJ1-4, with TRBD1 identical over 9 bases. The V gene end was trimmed by 4 bases and the J gene end by 4 bases; junction bases not matched to a gene: 10. CDR3 length: 17 amino acids. Per the germline V gene, CDR1 is LNHDA and CDR2 is SQIVND (reference sequence). CDR3 residues: CASSTSTGGVGNEKLFF. CDR3 nucleotide sequence: TGTGCCAGTAGTACCTCGACAGGGGGAGTCGGTAATGAAAAACTGTTTTTT.

This clone was seen once. The chain links TRBV19 to TRBJ2-3; possibly TRBD1 for D (5 bases). The length of the CDR3 is 12 residues. The germline V gene encodes CDR1 LNHDA and CDR2 SQIVND (reference sequence). V was clipped by 6 bases and J by 1 base, with 5 bases between them. The CDR3 here is CASRQGTDTQYF. The CDR3 bases are TGTGCCAGTAGACAGGGCACAGATACGCAGTATTTT.

The chain employs TRBV30 and TRBJ2-7; tentative D call: TRBD2 (6 bases). This CDR3 is built from 12 residues. The ends were cut back, 4 bases at V and 6 bases at J, with 13 bases in the middle. In germline, CDR1 is GTSNPN, CDR2 SVGIG (reference sequence). This CDR3 reads CAWTRLVGEQYF. For the CDR3, the DNA is TGTGCCTGGACTAGACTAGTAGGCGAGCAGTACTTC.

This clone appeared a single time. The CDR3 is CASSWEGSPLGNTIYF. CDR3 nucleotides: TGTGCCAGCAGCTGGGAGGGCTCGCCACTTGGAAACACCATATATTTT. This rearrangement joins TRBV7-9 to TRBJ1-3; no firm D call. V shed 4 bases and J shed 3 bases, with 16 bases lying between them. Germline V gene sequence: CDR1 SEHNR, CDR2 FQNEAQ (reference sequence). The CDR3 length is 16 residues. Using reference TRBV7-9 and TRBJ1-3 for the parts outside the CDR3, the full variable domain is DTGVSQNPRHKITKRGQNVTFRCDPISEHNRLYWYRQTLGQGPEFLTYFQNEAQLEKSRLLSDRFSAERPKGSFSTLEIQRTEQGDSAMYLCASSWEGSPLGNTIYFGEGSWLTVV.

The chain employs TRBV5-1 and TRBJ2-1; D gene uncertain. The CDR3 runs 13 residues. In germline, CDR1 is SGHRS, CDR2 YFSETQ. V was shortened by 6 bases and J by 9 bases, with 16 bases between the two germline ends. The CDR3 is CASTPGRAGEQFF. CDR3 nucleotide sequence: TGCGCCAGCACCCCAGGCCGCGCCGGTGAGCAGTTCTTC.

This clone has a single count. The chain employs TRBV5-1 and TRBJ1-2, with D perhaps TRBD1 (5 bases). The CDR3 is made up of 12 amino acids. V was clipped by 2 bases and J by 8 bases, with 10 bases between them. Germline-derived CDR1 and CDR2 are SGHRS and YFSETQ. CDR3 bases: TGCGCCAGCAGCTTCGACAGACAAGGCTACACCTTC. Translating it yields CASSFDRQGYTF.

The genes are TRBV9 and TRBJ2-5; D is perhaps TRBD1 (5 bases). There are 13 residues in the CDR3. Germline loops: CDR1 SGDLS, CDR2 YYNGEE. The V end lost 0 bases, the J end lost 3 bases, and 6 bases lay between the germline ends. DNA of the CDR3: TGTGCCAGCAGCGTAGTAGGGGAAGAGACCCAGTACTTC. It codes for CASSVVGEETQYF.

This chain links TRBV27 with TRBJ1-2; D gene ambiguous. The germline V gene encodes CDR1 MNHEY and CDR2 SMNVEV (reference sequence). CDR3 length equals 13 residues. Trimming pared 0 bases from V and 6 bases from J, leaving 8 bases between. The CDR3 bases are TGTGCCAGCAGTTTATCCCAAGCCAATGGCTACACCTTC. Its translation: CASSLSQANGYTF.